This T cell receptor (beta chain) was profiled in a study of blood T cell repertoires in COVID-19. In the study overall: COVID-19 samples from acute and convalescent phases originated in the United States, Italy and Spain.

The CDR3 is 14 residues long. Trimming stripped 5 bases from V and 6 bases from J, with 11 bases between. Germline V gives CDR1 SEHNR, CDR2 FQNEAQ (reference sequence). The method was immunoSEQ multiplex PCR; TCRdb's version includes in-frame clones alone and lacks a portion of them. The table records about 150,000 clones, 75% to 85% of them present only once. This sequence joins TRBV7-9 and TRBJ1-6, with a tentative D call TRBD1 (6 bases). Sequencing was done on a sample of peripheral blood. The TCR comes from a woman in her 50s in a cohort sampled during active or convalescent COVID-19. CDR3 amino acids: CASSPGTSNSPLHF. The CDR3 coding sequence is TGTGCCAGCAGCCCCGGGACAAGTAATTCACCCCTCCACTTT.